Sequencing of this T cell receptor (beta chain) was carried out in a study of T cells expressing NK-cell markers. Overall study context: Eight donors were sequenced, seven testing HCMV-seropositive and one testing seronegative.

TCR beta cDNA was generated via 5'RACE template switching incorporating UMIs. Each CDR3 protein gets one entry in TCRdb, which reprocessed the 5' RACE reads and gives no DNA. Recorded for this sample: roughly 390,000 distinct CDR3 sequences. The TCR originated in a woman between 45 and 65 years old in good health. Sequencing used blood T cells: a sorted CD56 or NKG2C T cell subset, CD4+ or CD8+ T cells, or bulk PBMC T cells (not recorded which).

CDR3 amino acids: CASRTSVSYNEQFF. V usage is TRBV5-1 and J usage is TRBJ2-1; TCRdb names TRBD2, which stays unverified in the absence of DNA. Germline CDR1 and CDR2: SGHRS and YFSETQ. CDR3 length: 14 residues.